One T cell receptor beta chain is described in this entry. Its antigen is unknown. Following a roughly eleven-day culture, CD4+ T cells were purified. Previously uninfected by SARS-CoV-2, the vaccine recipients also showed negative nucleocapsid antibodies. The data were taken from a study of vaccination effects on CD4 cells after COVID-19. On the study more broadly: Sequencing was preceded by expansion of antigen-specific CD4+ T cells with viral peptide pools in the ViraFEST assay. Each participant was given two doses of one vaccine (BNT162b2 or mRNA-1273).

Profiling relied on immunoSEQ multiplex PCR, and the TCRdb table lists in-frame clones only, not all of them. The sample consists of fewer than 35,000 clones, approximately 70% of them appearing once. This CDR3 region has 16 residues. The germline V gene encodes CDR1 SGHTA and CDR2 FQGNSA. V shed 3 bases and J shed 7 bases, with 21 bases lying between them. This receptor was identified in a human donor who received a COVID-19 vaccine. This chain uses TRBV7-2 with TRBJ2-5; D is possibly TRBD2 (6 bases). The source material was CD4+ T cells from PBMCs cultured without peptide, sampled before COVID-19 vaccination. The CDR3 DNA follows: TGTGCCAGCAGCTTGTTGACCGGGACTGTCATGTGGACCCAGTACTTC. This translates into CASSLLTGTVMWTQYF.